A single sample is the source of the 12 T cell receptor beta chains below, sequenced in a study of blood T cell repertoires in COVID-19. Clones were sequenced by immunoSEQ multiplex PCR, and TCRdb holds only the in-frame ones, with some missing. Of around 150,000 clones in the sample, roughly 91% were seen once. Sequences were obtained from peripheral blood. The receptor source for this set is a man between 18 and 35 years old with acute or convalescent COVID-19.

V is TRBV30 and J is TRBJ2-1; possible D gene TRBD2, 6 bases. V was clipped by 2 bases and J by 9 bases, with 17 bases between them. Germline lookup yields CDR1 GTSNPN and CDR2 SVGIG (reference sequence). This CDR3 is 14 amino acids long. The CDR3 sequence: CAWSLSGRGGEQFF. The DNA for the CDR3 is TGTGCCTGGAGTCTCTCCGGGCGGGGTGGTGAGCAGTTCTTC.

This clone was seen a handful of times. This chain connects TRBV5-6 to TRBJ1-1; TRBD1 aligns across 8 bases. This CDR3 contains 16 residues. Germline values: CDR1 SGHDT, CDR2 YYEEEE. The trim removed 2 bases at V and 0 bases at J, leaving 6 bases unmatched. CDR3 nucleotides: TGTGCCAGCAGCTTTGGGACAGGCTTGGTGAACACTGAAGCTTTCTTT. It translates to CASSFGTGLVNTEAFF.

This sequence joins TRBV6-5 and TRBJ1-5, with D unclear. The germline gives CDR1 MNHEY, CDR2 SVGAGI. The CDR3 sequence is 16 residues long. The V and J ends lost 0 bases and 0 bases respectively, with 9 bases between them. CDR3 sequence (DNA): TGTGCCAGCAGTTACTCGGACTTTCGTAGCAATCAGCCCCAGCATTTT. This translates into CASSYSDFRSNQPQHF.

The rearrangement uses TRBV5-1 and TRBJ1-2; D is ambiguous. The CDR3 contains 12 residues. Looked up from germline, CDR1 is SGHRS and CDR2 is YFSETQ. V was cut by 2 bases and J by 6 bases, with 8 bases left in between. The CDR3 is CASSFSRDGYTF. For the CDR3, the DNA is TGCGCCAGCAGCTTCTCGAGGGATGGCTACACCTTC. Based on the CDR3 plus reference TRBV5-1 and TRBJ1-2, the full variable domain is KAGVTQTPRYLIKTRGQQVTLSCSPISGHRSVSWYQQTPGQGLQFLFEYFSETQRNKGNFPGRFSGRQFSNSRSEMNVSTLELGDSALYLCASSFSRDGYTFGSGTRLTVV.

V gene TRBV7-9 combines with J gene TRBJ1-2; D ambiguous. The V gene's germline CDR1 is SEHNR and CDR2 FQNEAQ (reference sequence). Deletions cut 10 bases from V and 5 bases from J, with 14 bases between. There are 12 residues in the CDR3. The CDR3 coding sequence is TGTGCCATCACGGCACAGACGTATGGCTACACCTTC. Protein sequence: CAITAQTYGYTF.

J is TRBJ2-2 and V is TRBV7-6; 11 nucleotides agree with TRBD2. V lost 4 bases to trimming and J lost 4 bases; unmatched junction nucleotides: 11. The CDR3 consists of 18 residues. Germline loops: CDR1 SGHVS, CDR2 FNYEAQ. The chain's CDR3 is CASSSNTPLAGGTGELFF. CDR3 nucleotide sequence: TGTGCCAGCAGCTCAAACACCCCTCTAGCGGGGGGCACCGGGGAGCTGTTTTTT.

The J gene is TRBJ1-6, the V gene TRBV27, with D maybe TRBD1 (6 bases). Looked up from germline, CDR1 is MNHEY and CDR2 is SMNVEV (reference sequence). Trimming shortened V by 7 bases and J by 0 bases, and 19 bases separated the two germline ends. CDR3 length equals 18 residues. In DNA, the CDR3 is TGTGCCAGCACCATAAGGGGGGGCCTTAGCTCCTATAATTCACCCCTCCACTTT. Amino acids: CASTIRGGLSSYNSPLHF.

The chain joins TRBV5-1 to TRBJ1-2, with a possible D match to TRBD1 (6 bases). CDR3 length equals 17 residues. V was shortened by 4 bases and J by 4 bases, with 23 bases between the two germline ends. Germline V gives CDR1 SGHRS, CDR2 YFSETQ. CDR3: CASSPERTGYSSYGYTF. DNA for the CDR3: TGCGCCAGCAGCCCGGAAAGAACAGGGTACTCGTCCTATGGCTACACCTTC.

The rearrangement uses TRBV25-1 and TRBJ1-1, with TRBD1 as a possible D gene (6 bases). V shed 10 bases and J shed 5 bases, with 17 bases lying between them. The germline gives CDR1 MGHDK, CDR2 SYGVNS. This CDR3 spans 13 amino acids. Written as DNA, the CDR3 is TGTGCCACCCCCCCATCAGGGGTGACTGAAGCTTTCTTT. Translation gives CATPPSGVTEAFF.

The chain carries TRBV5-1 and TRBJ2-1; 7 bases map to TRBD2. The CDR3 length is 17 residues. V gave up 5 bases and J gave up 2 bases; unmatched junction bases: 13. Germline assignment: CDR1 SGHRS and CDR2 YFSETQ. The DNA of the CDR3 is TGCGCCAGCAGAACTGTTCGGCGGGAGCATCCCTACAATGAGCAGTTCTTC. Translated: CASRTVRREHPYNEQFF. Filled out from reference TRBV5-1 and TRBJ2-1, the complete variable domain reads KAGVTQTPRYLIKTRGQQVTLSCSPISGHRSVSWYQQTPGQGLQFLFEYFSETQRNKGNFPGRFSGRQFSNSRSEMNVSTLELGDSALYLCASRTVRREHPYNEQFFGPGTRLTVL.

In DNA, the CDR3 is TGTGCCAGCTCACCACCGGGACAGGGGGCGAATGGCTACACCTTC. It codes for CASSPPGQGANGYTF. This chain links TRBV18 with TRBJ1-2, with TRBD1 identical over 12 bases. This CDR3 spans 15 amino acids. J gave up 6 bases and V 0 bases, and 2 bases lay outside the gene matches. Germline V lookup: CDR1 KGHSH, CDR2 LQKENI.

The chain employs TRBV5-1 and TRBJ1-6; 8 nucleotides align to TRBD1. The CDR3 spans 14 residues. J gave up 5 bases and V 3 bases, and 1 base lay outside the gene matches. Germline V lookup: CDR1 SGHRS, CDR2 YFSETQ. The CDR3 sequence: CASSWGQDNSPLHF. Here the CDR3 DNA reads TGCGCCAGCAGCTGGGGACAGGATAATTCACCCCTCCACTTT.